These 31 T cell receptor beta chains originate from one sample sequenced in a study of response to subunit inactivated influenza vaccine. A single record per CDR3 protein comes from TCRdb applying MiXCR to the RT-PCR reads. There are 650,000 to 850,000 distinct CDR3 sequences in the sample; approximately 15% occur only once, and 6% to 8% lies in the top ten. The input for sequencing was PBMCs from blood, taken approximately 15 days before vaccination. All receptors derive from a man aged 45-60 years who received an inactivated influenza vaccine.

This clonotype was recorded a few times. CDR3 sequence (DNA): TGTGCCAGCAACGAAAACCCTGCTGGACAGGGGGCGTGCACCTTC. Its protein product is CASNENPAGQGACTF. The rearrangement links TRBV4-2 to TRBJ1-2; 11 nucleotides agree with TRBD1. The V segment lost 7 bases and the J segment 13 bases; nucleotides outside the gene matches: 17. Per germline, CDR1 LGHNA and CDR2 YNFKEQ. CDR3 length equals 15 residues.

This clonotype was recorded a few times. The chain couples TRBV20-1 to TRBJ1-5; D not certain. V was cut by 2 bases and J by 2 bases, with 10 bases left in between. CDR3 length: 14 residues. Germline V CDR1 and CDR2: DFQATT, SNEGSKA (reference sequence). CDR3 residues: CSARKGFGNQPQHF. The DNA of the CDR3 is TGCAGTGCTAGAAAAGGGTTCGGCAATCAGCCCCAGCATTTT.

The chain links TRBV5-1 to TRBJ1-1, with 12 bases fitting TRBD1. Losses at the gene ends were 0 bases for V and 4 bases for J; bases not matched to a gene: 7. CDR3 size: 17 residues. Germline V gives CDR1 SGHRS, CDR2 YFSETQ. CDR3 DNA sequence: TGCGCCAGCAGCTTGGGCTCCGGGACAGGGGGCTTCACTGAAGCTTTCTTT. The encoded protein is CASSLGSGTGGFTEAFF.

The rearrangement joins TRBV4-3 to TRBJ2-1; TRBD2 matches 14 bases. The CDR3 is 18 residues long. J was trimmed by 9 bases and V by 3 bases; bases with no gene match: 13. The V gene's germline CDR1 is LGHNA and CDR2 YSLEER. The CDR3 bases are TGCGCCAGCAGCCAGGGGCCAGGGGGACTAGCGGGAGTTCGTGAGCAGTTCTTC. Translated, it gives CASSQGPGGLAGVREQFF.

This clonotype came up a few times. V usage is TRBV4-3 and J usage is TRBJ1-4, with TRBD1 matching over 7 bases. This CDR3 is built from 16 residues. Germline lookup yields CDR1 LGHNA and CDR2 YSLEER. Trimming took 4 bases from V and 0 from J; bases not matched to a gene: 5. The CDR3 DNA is TGCGCCAGCAGCCCCGCAGACAGGGCAACTAATGAAAAACTGTTTTTT. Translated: CASSPADRATNEKLFF.

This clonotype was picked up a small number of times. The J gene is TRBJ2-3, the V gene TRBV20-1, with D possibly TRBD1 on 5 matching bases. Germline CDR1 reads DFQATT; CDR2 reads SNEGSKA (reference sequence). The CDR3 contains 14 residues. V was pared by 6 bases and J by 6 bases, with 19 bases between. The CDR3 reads CSAPRQGNRDTQYF. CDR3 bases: TGCAGTGCCCCCCGGCAGGGAAATAGGGATACGCAGTATTTT.

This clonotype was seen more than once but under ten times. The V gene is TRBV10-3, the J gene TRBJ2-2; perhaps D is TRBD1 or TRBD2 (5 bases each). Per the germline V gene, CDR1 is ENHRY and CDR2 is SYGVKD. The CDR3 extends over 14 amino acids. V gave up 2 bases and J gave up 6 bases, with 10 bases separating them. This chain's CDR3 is CAISEPGSSGELFF. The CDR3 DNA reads TGTGCCATCAGTGAGCCAGGGAGTTCCGGGGAGCTGTTTTTT.

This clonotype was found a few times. The DNA of the CDR3 is TGTGCCAGCAGTTTACGAGTCGGGAGGGCCGGGGAGACCCAGTACTTC. This translates into CASSLRVGRAGETQYF. V and J are TRBV12-3 or TRBV12-4 and TRBJ2-5, with 8 bases aligning to TRBD2. The V segment lost 2 bases and the J segment 5 bases; nucleotides outside the gene matches: 10. This CDR3 has 16 amino acids.

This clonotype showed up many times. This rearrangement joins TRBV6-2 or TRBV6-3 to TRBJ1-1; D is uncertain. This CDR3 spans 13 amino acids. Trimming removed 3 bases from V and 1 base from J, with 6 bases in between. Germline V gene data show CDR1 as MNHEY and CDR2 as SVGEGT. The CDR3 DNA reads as TGTGCCAGCAGTTATCGGGGGAACACTGAAGCTTTCTTT. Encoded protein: CASSYRGNTEAFF.

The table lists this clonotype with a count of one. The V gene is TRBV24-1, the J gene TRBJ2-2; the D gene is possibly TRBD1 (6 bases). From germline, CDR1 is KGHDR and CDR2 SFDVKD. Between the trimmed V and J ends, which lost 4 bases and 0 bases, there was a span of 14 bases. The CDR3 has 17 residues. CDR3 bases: TGTGCCACCAGTGAGCCCGACAGGTCCGCGAACACCGGGGAGCTGTTTTTT. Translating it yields CATSEPDRSANTGELFF.

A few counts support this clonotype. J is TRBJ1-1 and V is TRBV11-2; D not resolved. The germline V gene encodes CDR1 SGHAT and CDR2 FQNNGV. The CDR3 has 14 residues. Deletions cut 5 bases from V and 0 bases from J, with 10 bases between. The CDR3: CASSLQVMNTEAFF. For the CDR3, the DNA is TGTGCCAGCAGCCTCCAGGTTATGAACACTGAAGCTTTCTTT.

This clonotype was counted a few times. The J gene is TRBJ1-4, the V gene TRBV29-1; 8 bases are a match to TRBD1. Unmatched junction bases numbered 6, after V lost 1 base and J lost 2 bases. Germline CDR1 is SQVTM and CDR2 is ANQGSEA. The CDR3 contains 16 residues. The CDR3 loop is CSVEGRTGGTNEKLFF. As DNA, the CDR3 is TGCAGCGTTGAAGGGAGAACAGGGGGTACTAATGAAAAACTGTTTTTT.

CDR3 sequence: CASSLTGLPSTDTQYF. The CDR3 DNA reads TGTGCCAGCAGTCTAACGGGACTTCCTAGCACAGATACGCAGTATTTT. The chain combines TRBV5-6 with TRBJ2-3; D might be TRBD2 (6 bases). CDR3 size: 16 residues. CDR1 is SGHDT and CDR2 is YYEEEE in the germline V gene. V gave up 5 bases and J gave up 0 bases, with 16 bases separating them.

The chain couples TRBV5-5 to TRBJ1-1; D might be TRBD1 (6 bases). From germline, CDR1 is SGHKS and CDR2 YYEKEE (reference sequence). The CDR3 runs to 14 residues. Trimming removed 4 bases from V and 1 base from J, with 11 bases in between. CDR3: CASSPLDRNTEAFF. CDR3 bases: TGTGCCAGCAGCCCCCTGGACAGGAACACTGAAGCTTTCTTT.

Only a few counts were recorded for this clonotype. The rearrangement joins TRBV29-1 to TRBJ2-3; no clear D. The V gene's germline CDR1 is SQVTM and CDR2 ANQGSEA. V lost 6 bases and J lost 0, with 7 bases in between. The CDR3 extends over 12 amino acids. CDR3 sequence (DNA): TGCAGCGTGGCGCGAAGCACAGATACGCAGTATTTT. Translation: CSVARSTDTQYF.

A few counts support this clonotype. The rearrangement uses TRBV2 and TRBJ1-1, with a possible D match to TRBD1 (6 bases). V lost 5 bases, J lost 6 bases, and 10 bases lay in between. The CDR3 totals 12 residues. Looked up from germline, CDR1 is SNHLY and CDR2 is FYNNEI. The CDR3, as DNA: TGTGCCAGCAGTCTACAGGGACCTGAAGCTTTCTTT. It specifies CASSLQGPEAFF. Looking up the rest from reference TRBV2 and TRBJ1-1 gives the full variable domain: EPEVTQTPSHQVTQMGQEVILRCVPISNHLYFYWYRQILGQKVEFLVSFYNNEISEKSEIFDDQFSVERPDGSNFTLKIRSTKLEDSAMYFCASSLQGPEAFFGQGTRLTVV.

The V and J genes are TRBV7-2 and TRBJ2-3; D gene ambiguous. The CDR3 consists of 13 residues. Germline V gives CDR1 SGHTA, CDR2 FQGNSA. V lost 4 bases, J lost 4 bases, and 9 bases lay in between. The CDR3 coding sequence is TGTGCCAGCAGCTCACCGGCCGCAGATACGCAGTATTTT. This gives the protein CASSSPAADTQYF. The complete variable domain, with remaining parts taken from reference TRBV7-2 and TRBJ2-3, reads GAGVSQSPSNKVTEKGKDVELRCDPISGHTALYWYRQSLGQGLEFLIYFQGNSAPDKSGLPSDRFSAERTGGSVSTLTIQRTQQEDSAVYLCASSSPAADTQYFGPGTRLTVL.

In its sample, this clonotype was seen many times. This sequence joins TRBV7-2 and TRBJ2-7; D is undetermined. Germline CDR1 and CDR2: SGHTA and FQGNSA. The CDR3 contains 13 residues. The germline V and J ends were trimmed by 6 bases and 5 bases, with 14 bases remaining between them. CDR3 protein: CASRDLTVHEQYF. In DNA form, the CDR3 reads TGTGCCAGCAGGGACCTCACGGTCCACGAGCAGTACTTC.

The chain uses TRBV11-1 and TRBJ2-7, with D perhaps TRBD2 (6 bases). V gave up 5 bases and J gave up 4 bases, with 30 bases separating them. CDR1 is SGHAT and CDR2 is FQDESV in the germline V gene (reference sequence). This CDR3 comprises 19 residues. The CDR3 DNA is TGTGCCAGCAGCGGGACCGCGGGACTGTCTACGTCTCCCAAGTACGAGCAGTACTTC. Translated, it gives CASSGTAGLSTSPKYEQYF.

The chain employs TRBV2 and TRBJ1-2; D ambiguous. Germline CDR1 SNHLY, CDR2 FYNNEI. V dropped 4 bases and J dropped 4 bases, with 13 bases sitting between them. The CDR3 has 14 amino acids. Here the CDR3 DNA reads TGTGCCAGCAGTGCGTTGGGTTTTAGCTATGGCTACACCTTC. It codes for CASSALGFSYGYTF.

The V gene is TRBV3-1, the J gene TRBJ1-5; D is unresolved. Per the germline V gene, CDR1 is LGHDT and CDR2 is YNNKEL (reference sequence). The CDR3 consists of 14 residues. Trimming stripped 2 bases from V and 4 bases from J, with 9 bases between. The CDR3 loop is CASSQFLGNQPQHF. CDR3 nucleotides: TGTGCCAGCAGCCAATTTTTGGGGAATCAGCCCCAGCATTTT.

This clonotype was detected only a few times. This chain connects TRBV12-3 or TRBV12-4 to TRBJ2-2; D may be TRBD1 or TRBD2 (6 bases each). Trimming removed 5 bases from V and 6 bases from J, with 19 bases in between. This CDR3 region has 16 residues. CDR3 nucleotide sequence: TGTGCCAGCAGTATATTCTGGGGGGCAAGCGCCGGGGAGCTGTTTTTT. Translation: CASSIFWGASAGELFF.

The DNA for the CDR3 is TGTGCCAGCAGTGAGGGGGTTAGCAATCAGCCCCAGCATTTT. It translates to CASSEGVSNQPQHF. The chain has TRBV9 and TRBJ1-5; tentatively, D is TRBD1 (6 bases). CDR3 length: 14 residues. Germline V lookup: CDR1 SGDLS, CDR2 YYNGEE. V lost 5 bases and J lost 0, with 9 bases in between.

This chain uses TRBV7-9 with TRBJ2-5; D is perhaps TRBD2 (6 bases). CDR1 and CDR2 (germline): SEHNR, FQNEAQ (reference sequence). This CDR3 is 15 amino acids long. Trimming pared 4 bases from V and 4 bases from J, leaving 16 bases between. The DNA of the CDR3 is TGTGCCAGCAGCTCCCGGCGGGGAGCGGGAGAGACCCAGTACTTC. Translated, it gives CASSSRRGAGETQYF. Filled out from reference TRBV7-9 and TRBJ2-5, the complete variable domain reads DTGVSQNPRHKITKRGQNVTFRCDPISEHNRLYWYRQTLGQGPEFLTYFQNEAQLEKSRLLSDRFSAERPKGSFSTLEIQRTEQGDSAMYLCASSSRRGAGETQYFGPGTRLLVL.

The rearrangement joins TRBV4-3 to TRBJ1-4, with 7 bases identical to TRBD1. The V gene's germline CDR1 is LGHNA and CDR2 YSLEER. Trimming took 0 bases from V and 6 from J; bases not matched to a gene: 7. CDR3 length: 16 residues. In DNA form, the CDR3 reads TGCGCCAGCAGCCAAGATGGGGGACAGAGACATGAAAAACTGTTTTTT. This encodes CASSQDGGQRHEKLFF.

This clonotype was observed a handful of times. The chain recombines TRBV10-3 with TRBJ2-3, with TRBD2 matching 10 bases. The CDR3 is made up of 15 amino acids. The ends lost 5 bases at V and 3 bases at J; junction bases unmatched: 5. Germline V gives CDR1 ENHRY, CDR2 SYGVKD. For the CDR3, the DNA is TGTGCCATCAGTACCCTAGCGGGAGAGACAGATACGCAGTATTTT. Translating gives CAISTLAGETDTQYF.

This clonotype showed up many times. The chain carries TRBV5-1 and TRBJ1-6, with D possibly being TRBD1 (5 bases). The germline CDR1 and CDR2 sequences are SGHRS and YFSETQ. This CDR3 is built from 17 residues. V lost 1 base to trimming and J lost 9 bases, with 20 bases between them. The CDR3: CASSLSGPDKGFSPLHF. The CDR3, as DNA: TGCGCCAGCAGCTTGAGCGGTCCGGACAAAGGTTTTTCACCCCTCCACTTT.

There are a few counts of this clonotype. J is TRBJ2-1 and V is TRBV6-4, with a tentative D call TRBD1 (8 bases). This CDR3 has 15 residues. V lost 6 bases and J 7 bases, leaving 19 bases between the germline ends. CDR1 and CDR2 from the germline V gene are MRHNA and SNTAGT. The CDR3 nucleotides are TGTGCCAGCAGAAGCGGGGCAGGGGGCGAAAATGAGCAGTTCTTC. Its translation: CASRSGAGGENEQFF.

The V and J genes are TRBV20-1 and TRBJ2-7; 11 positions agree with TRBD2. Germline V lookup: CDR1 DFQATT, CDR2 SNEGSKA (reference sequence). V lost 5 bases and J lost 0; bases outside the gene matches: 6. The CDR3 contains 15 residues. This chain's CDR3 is CSAQGTSGHSYEQYF. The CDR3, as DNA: TGCAGTGCTCAAGGGACTAGCGGACACTCCTACGAGCAGTACTTC.

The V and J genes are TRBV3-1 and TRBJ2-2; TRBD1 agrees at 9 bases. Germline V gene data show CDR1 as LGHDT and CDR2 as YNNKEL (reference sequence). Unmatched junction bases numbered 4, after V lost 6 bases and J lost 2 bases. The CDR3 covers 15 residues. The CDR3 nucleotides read TGTGCCAGCAGATCACAGGGGGCCAACACCGGGGAGCTGTTTTTT. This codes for CASRSQGANTGELFF.

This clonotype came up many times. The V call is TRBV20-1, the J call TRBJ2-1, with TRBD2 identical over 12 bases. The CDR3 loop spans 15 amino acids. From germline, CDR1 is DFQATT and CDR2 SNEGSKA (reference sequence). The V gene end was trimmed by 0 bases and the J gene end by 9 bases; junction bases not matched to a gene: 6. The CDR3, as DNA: TGCAGTGCTAGAGATCGACTAGCGGGAGTGGGTGAGCAGTTCTTC. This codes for CSARDRLAGVGEQFF.